This is a list of T cell receptor beta chains from one sample in a study of CD8 T cells in ankylosing spondylitis. Via MiXCR, TCRdb re-called the 5' RACE reads, giving one row per CDR3 protein. The sample records about 36,000 distinct CDR3 sequences, roughly 12% being singletons. Sequenced sample: synovial fluid, either unsorted or a sorted T cell fraction (not recorded which). The receptors shown here come from a male donor with ankylosing spondylitis. Each CDR3 is given with its conserved first and last residue. The D gene is left open where the match is weak. The listing skips clone size in some rows; elsewhere it reads once, few, many or a size class.

j_call: TRBJ1-1; d_call: TRBD1; v_call: TRBV7-6; clone_size: many; cdr3_nt: TGTGCCAGCAGCGATGGGACAGGGGGAGAAGCTTTCTTT; cdr3_aa: CASSDGTGGEAFF
j_call: TRBJ2-7; d_call: .; v_call: TRBV27; clone_size: many; cdr3_nt: TGTGCCAGCAGTGTTTTCGGATGGGGACGGAATTCCTACGAGCAGTACTTC; cdr3_aa: CASSVFGWGRNSYEQYF
j_call: TRBJ2-1; d_call: TRBD2; v_call: TRBV7-2; clone_size: .; cdr3_nt: TGTGCCAGCACCCATTGGGCTAGCGGTTTCAATGAGCAGTTCTTC; cdr3_aa: CASTHWASGFNEQFF
j_call: TRBJ2-7; d_call: .; v_call: TRBV4-2; clone_size: many; cdr3_nt: TGTGCCAGCAGCCAAGACCGAGGGTCCGCTTCCTACGAGCAGTACTTC; cdr3_aa: CASSQDRGSASYEQYF
j_call: TRBJ2-7; d_call: .; v_call: TRBV6-1; clone_size: few; cdr3_nt: TGTGCCAGCACGTGGGGCGCGGGATACGAGCAGTACTTC; cdr3_aa: CASTWGAGYEQYF
j_call: TRBJ2-1; d_call: TRBD2; v_call: TRBV5-5; clone_size: .; cdr3_nt: TGTGCCAGCAGCTTGTCAGCTCCGCGACTAGCGGGTTACAATGAGCAGTTCTTC; cdr3_aa: CASSLSAPRLAGYNEQFF
j_call: TRBJ2-7; d_call: .; v_call: TRBV7-9; clone_size: many; cdr3_nt: TGTGCCAGCAGCCCCGCCTGGTACGAGCAGTACTTC; cdr3_aa: CASSPAWYEQYF
j_call: TRBJ1-4; d_call: TRBD1; v_call: TRBV20-1; clone_size: .; cdr3_nt: TGCAGTGCTAGATCCCCTGGGACAGGGGGGGTGACTAATGAAAAACTGTTTTTT; cdr3_aa: CSARSPGTGGVTNEKLFF
j_call: TRBJ1-4; d_call: .; v_call: TRBV11-2; clone_size: .; cdr3_nt: TGTGCCAGCAGCCAATTCGGACAGCGGCCAAATGAAAAACTGTTTTTT; cdr3_aa: CASSQFGQRPNEKLFF
j_call: TRBJ2-1; d_call: .; v_call: TRBV6-4; clone_size: .; cdr3_nt: TGTGCCAGCAGTGACGCCTCGGGAGCCTACAATGAGCAGTTCTTC; cdr3_aa: CASSDASGAYNEQFF
j_call: TRBJ1-4; d_call: TRBD1; v_call: TRBV28; clone_size: few; cdr3_nt: TGTGCCAGCAGTTCGCCGGGACAGGTTCTTGAAAAACTGTTTTTT; cdr3_aa: CASSSPGQVLEKLFF
j_call: TRBJ2-7; d_call: TRBD1; v_call: TRBV3-1; clone_size: .; cdr3_nt: TGTGCCAGCTGCCAACCCCGGACAGGAATCTACGAGCAGTACTTC; cdr3_aa: CASCQPRTGIYEQYF
j_call: TRBJ2-6; d_call: .; v_call: TRBV28; clone_size: .; cdr3_nt: TGTGCCAGCAGTTCCGGCACCATCTCTGGGGCCAACGTCCTGACTTTC; cdr3_aa: CASSSGTISGANVLTF
j_call: TRBJ1-2; d_call: .; v_call: TRBV7-2; clone_size: few; cdr3_nt: TGTGCCAGCAGCTTAGGCTTCCCGGGGCATGTCTATGGCTACACCTTC; cdr3_aa: CASSLGFPGHVYGYTF